One and the same sample provided the 20 T cell receptor beta chains below, sequenced in a study of lymphopenia after photon versus proton radiotherapy. Using immunoSEQ multiplex PCR, the repertoire was profiled, and TCRdb retains in-frame clones only, with some absent. The profile covers 50,000 to 60,000 clones, with approximately 92% appearing a single time and around 17% taken by the ten largest. Sample: peripheral blood, taken from a patient treated with photon-based radiotherapy. Receptors were obtained from a woman in her 40s with cholangiocarcinoma.

This sequence joins TRBV5-1 and TRBJ2-1, with 10 bases identical to TRBD2. Germline V gene lookup returns CDR1 SGHRS and CDR2 YFSETQ. With V trimmed by 4 bases and J by 14 bases, 15 bases remained unmatched. The CDR3 length is 15 residues. This CDR3 is CASSRGLAGAELEFF. The CDR3 DNA reads TGCGCCAGCAGCCGGGGGCTAGCGGGGGCCGAATTGGAGTTCTTC.

The chain employs TRBV9 and TRBJ2-1, with 7 bases that match TRBD2. V lost 2 bases to trimming and J lost 4 bases; unmatched junction nucleotides: 3. Per the germline V gene, CDR1 is SGDLS and CDR2 is YYNGEE. CDR3 length: 14 amino acids. CDR3 DNA sequence: TGTGCCAGCAGCGTCCGGGACTATTACAATGAGCAGTTCTTC. Its protein product is CASSVRDYYNEQFF.

V is TRBV6-6 and J is TRBJ1-2; D is uncertain. The CDR3 runs 14 residues. Germline CDR1 and CDR2: MNHNY and SVGAGI (reference sequence). The ends were cut back, 5 bases at V and 3 bases at J, with 13 bases in the middle. Here the CDR3 DNA reads TGTGCCAGCAGTACCTCAGGAGGAGACTATGGCTACACCTTC. Its protein is CASSTSGGDYGYTF.

This chain joins TRBV2 and TRBJ2-7, with D possibly matching TRBD2 (5 bases). The CDR3 consists of 16 residues. V dropped 1 base and J dropped 1 base, with 14 bases sitting between them. CDR1 is SNHLY and CDR2 is FYNNEI in the germline V gene. DNA for the CDR3: TGTGCCAGCAGTGAAGGAGGGTGGGCACCTTCCTACGAGCAGTACTTC. Its translation is CASSEGGWAPSYEQYF.

V is TRBV30 and J is TRBJ2-7; TRBD2 agrees at 10 bases. V shed 6 bases, J shed 5 bases, and the junction held 16 bases outside the gene matches. CDR1 is GTSNPN and CDR2 is SVGIG in the germline V gene (reference sequence). This CDR3 spans 16 amino acids. DNA for the CDR3: TGTGCCTGTCGGGGCACAGCGGGGGGGCCGTTCCACGAGCAGTACTTC. Amino acid sequence: CACRGTAGGPFHEQYF. Full variable domain (remainder filled in from reference TRBV30 and TRBJ2-7): SQTIHQWPATLVQPVGSPLSLECTVEGTSNPNLYWYRQAAGRGLQLLFYSVGIGQISSEVPQNLSASRPQDRQFILSSKKLLLSDSGFYLCACRGTAGGPFHEQYFGPGTRLTVT.

The chain has TRBV9 and TRBJ1-4; a weak D match, TRBD1 (5 bases). The CDR3 is made up of 16 amino acids. The V gene's germline CDR1 is SGDLS and CDR2 YYNGEE. V was pared by 4 bases and J by 8 bases, with 21 bases between. The CDR3 is CASSSRSAGPGEKLFF. The CDR3, as DNA: TGTGCCAGCAGCTCCCGCTCTGCGGGGCCAGGCGAAAAACTGTTTTTT.

This clone showed up just once. The V call is TRBV7-9, the J call TRBJ2-2; possible D gene TRBD2, 6 bases. The V gene lost 1 base and the J gene lost 2 bases, with 8 bases spanning the gap. CDR1 SEHNR and CDR2 FQNEAQ come from the germline V gene (reference sequence). CDR3 length: 15 residues. Here the CDR3 reads CASSLVAVNTGELFF. CDR3 nucleotide sequence: TGTGCCAGCAGCTTAGTAGCGGTAAACACCGGGGAGCTGTTTTTT.

The rearrangement links TRBV30 to TRBJ1-2; no firm D call. From germline, CDR1 is GTSNPN and CDR2 SVGIG (reference sequence). The germline V and J ends were trimmed by 0 bases and 0 bases, with 8 bases remaining between them. This CDR3 has 14 amino acids. CDR3 nucleotides: TGTGCCTGGAGTGTATTAAGAACTAACTATGGCTACACCTTC. Amino acids: CAWSVLRTNYGYTF.

Only a few counts were recorded for this clone. Other DNA sequences in the same sample also yield this CDR3. The genes are TRBV5-4 and TRBJ1-1; D is ambiguous. In germline, CDR1 is SGHNT, CDR2 YYREEE (reference sequence). CDR3 length: 13 amino acids. V was pared by 0 bases and J by 1 base, with 4 bases between. Written as DNA, the CDR3 is TGTGCCAGCAGCTTGGGCGGGAACACTGAAGCTTTCTTT. This sequence encodes CASSLGGNTEAFF.

V gene TRBV2 combines with J gene TRBJ2-5; 8 positions match TRBD1. This CDR3 is 14 amino acids long. Germline trimming cut 6 bases from V and 5 bases from J; bases unmatched to any gene: 8. The germline V gene has CDR1 SNHLY and CDR2 FYNNEI. This chain's CDR3 is CASRPTGVWETQYF. The DNA for the CDR3 is TGTGCCAGCAGGCCGACAGGGGTGTGGGAGACCCAGTACTTC.

J is TRBJ1-1 and V is TRBV6-6; D gene unclear. Trimming took 2 bases from V and 8 from J, leaving 21 bases between them. The CDR3 length is 16 residues. Germline V gene data show CDR1 as MNHNY and CDR2 as SVGAGI (reference sequence). CDR3 loop: CASSYDGGQAGIEAFF. The CDR3 region has the DNA TGTGCCAGCAGTTACGACGGCGGCCAGGCCGGGATAGAAGCTTTCTTT.

The chain joins TRBV5-1 to TRBJ1-4; possible D gene TRBD1, 5 bases. V was clipped by 3 bases and J by 8 bases, with 17 bases between them. CDR3 length: 15 amino acids. Germline-derived CDR1 and CDR2 are SGHRS and YFSETQ. The CDR3 loop is CASSSGQGLGEKLFF. CDR3 DNA: TGCGCCAGCAGCTCGGGTCAGGGCCTTGGGGAAAAACTGTTTTTT.

V gene TRBV7-9 combines with J gene TRBJ2-7; D may be TRBD2 (6 bases). The CDR3 has 15 amino acids. Deletions cut 3 bases from V and 7 bases from J, with 19 bases between. The germline V gene encodes CDR1 SEHNR and CDR2 FQNEAQ (reference sequence). CDR3 residues: CASSLGRGFKEEQYF. CDR3 nucleotides: TGTGCCAGCAGCTTGGGGCGGGGCTTCAAGGAGGAGCAGTACTTC.

The chain recombines TRBV6-1 with TRBJ2-5, with a possible D match to TRBD1 (6 bases). The CDR3 length is 15 residues. V was cut by 5 bases and J by 4 bases, with 17 bases left in between. Per germline, CDR1 MNHNS and CDR2 SASEGT. The CDR3, as DNA: TGTGCCAGCAGTCTCCGGAGTACAGGGTTAGAGACCCAGTACTTC. This codes for CASSLRSTGLETQYF.

The chain recombines TRBV7-9 with TRBJ1-2; D is undetermined. The CDR3 length is 14 residues. CDR1 is SEHNR, CDR2 FQNEAQ, per germline (reference sequence). The V gene lost 1 base and the J gene lost 6 bases, with 12 bases spanning the gap. CDR3 protein: CASSLGPSGDGYTF. CDR3 sequence (DNA): TGTGCCAGCAGCTTAGGTCCTTCTGGGGATGGCTACACCTTC.

Written as DNA, the CDR3 is TGCAGCGCCCGGGGAAACACTGAAGCTTTCTTT. It specifies CSARGNTEAFF. The V and J genes are TRBV29-1 and TRBJ1-1; D not certain. The V end was cut by 7 bases, the J end by 2 bases, with 8 bases between. The V gene's germline CDR1 is SQVTM and CDR2 ANQGSEA. This CDR3 spans 11 amino acids.

In this sample, this clone turned up a few times. The chain has TRBV7-9 and TRBJ1-1; the D is unclear. CDR3 length equals 14 residues. Trimming shortened V by 3 bases and J by 4 bases, and 12 bases separated the two germline ends. Germline-derived CDR1 and CDR2 are SEHNR and FQNEAQ (reference sequence). The CDR3 region is CASSFRRLTTEAFF. The CDR3 region has the DNA TGTGCCAGCAGCTTTAGACGGTTGACCACTGAAGCTTTCTTT.

Remarks on this clone: A read error may account for a junction end that differs from germline. The chain is built from TRBV7-2 and TRBJ1-1, with D perhaps TRBD1 (5 bases). The CDR3 consists of 14 residues. The germline CDR1 and CDR2 sequences are SGHTA and FQGNSA. DNA for the CDR3: TGTGCCAGCAGCCGGACAAGGGTGAACTCTGAAGCTTTCTTT. Amino acids: CASSRTRVNSEAFF.

V gene TRBV19 combines with J gene TRBJ1-5; D is ambiguous. Germline assignment: CDR1 LNHDA and CDR2 SQIVND (reference sequence). Trimming shortened V by 0 bases and J by 9 bases, and 15 bases separated the two germline ends. The CDR3 contains 15 residues. The CDR3 bases are TGTGCCAGTAGTATAGATCCTCATCCCATAGGGCCCCAGCATTTT. Residues: CASSIDPHPIGPQHF.

The gene calls are TRBV25-1 and TRBJ1-1; no definite D call. Germline V lookup: CDR1 MGHDK, CDR2 SYGVNS. Trimming took off 3 bases at V and 2 bases at J, with 7 bases between the two ends. CDR3 length equals 13 residues. CDR3 amino acids: CASSEVSNTEAFF. CDR3 in DNA: TGTGCCAGCAGTGAGGTCTCAAACACTGAAGCTTTCTTT.